The entry below describes one TCR beta chain. Its target is not known. The data are from a study of CD8 T cells in ankylosing spondylitis. The TCR beta libraries were generated through quantitative 5'-RACE incorporating molecular barcodes. TCRdb independently ran MiXCR on the 5' RACE reads; one entry per CDR3 protein. Counted here are 350,000 or so distinct CDR3 sequences, roughly 15% occurring once; the ten biggest clones make up 0.95% to 1.4%. After removal of 6 bases from V and 5 bases from J, the junction contained 5 bases not matched to a gene. The CDR3 has 16 amino acids. Germline V gene data show CDR1 as SGHTA and CDR2 as FQGNSA. Whole-study findings and limits: Disease-linked clones displayed a CD8+ phenotype and appeared relatively rarely in peripheral blood. According to the report, clones linked to the disease were significantly enriched in matched synovial fluid samples taken from ankylosing spondylitis patients. Characteristic of ankylosing spondylitis blood, it appeared, was a TCR beta motif comprising roughly eight highly homologous variants.

The receptor comes from a male donor with ankylosing spondylitis or in good health (not recorded which). Sequenced: blood, either unsorted or a sorted T cell fraction (not recorded which). V gene TRBV7-2 combines with J gene TRBJ2-3; TRBD2 agrees at 16 bases. CDR3 loop: CASRRGLAGGGDTQYF. DNA of the CDR3: TGTGCCAGCAGACGGGGACTAGCGGGGGGGGGAGATACGCAGTATTTT.